These 28 T cell receptor beta chains originate from one sample sequenced in a study of T-cell memory formation after mild COVID-19 (dated by TCRdb to the early 2020s). Libraries came from 5' RACE. Instrument used: Illumina NovaSeq 6000. TCRdb took the public reads, trimmed them with fastp at Q25, ran MiXCR for clone calling and kept in-frame beta chains. A single entry per CDR3 protein holds the most common genes and DNA from its merged rows. The sample contains around 300,000 distinct CDR3 sequences, roughly 15% of them found a single time. The ten largest make up 22% of the sample. Sequencing was done on a sample of PBMCs or a T cell subset sorted from them (not recorded which). The receptor set was obtained from a man between 18 and 35 years old who had mild COVID-19 (a few samples of this study predate the infection). The sample titles of this study are shuffled in the database, so cell type and time point are left out; the donor was told from shared clones.

This clonotype was observed a few times. This sequence joins TRBV7-8 and TRBJ1-3; tentatively, D is TRBD1 (5 bases). CDR1 is SGHVS, CDR2 FQNEAQ, per germline. V lost 5 bases and J lost 2, with 13 bases in between. The CDR3 runs to 15 residues. In nucleotides, the CDR3 is TGTGCCAGCAGCCTCTACCGGGGGGCTGGAAACACCATATATTTT. The encoded protein is CASSLYRGAGNTIYF. The full variable domain, rest sourced from reference TRBV7-8 and TRBJ1-3, is GAGVSQSPRYKVAKRGQDVALRCDPISGHVSLFWYQQALGQGPEFLTYFQNEAQLDKSGLPSDRFFAERPEGSVSTLKIQRTQQEDSAVYLCASSLYRGAGNTIYFGEGSWLTVV.

The chain combines TRBV4-3 with TRBJ2-7; 12 bases align to TRBD2. The CDR3 sequence is 18 residues long. The V gene's germline CDR1 is LGHNA and CDR2 YSLEER. The trim removed 1 base at V and 0 bases at J, leaving 7 bases unmatched. CDR3 coding DNA: TGCGCCAGCAGCCAAGGCCGGACTAGCGGGGAAAGCTCCTACGAGCAGTACGTC. Its protein product is CASSQGRTSGESSYEQYV.

In this sample, this clonotype turned up a few times. The CDR3 DNA sequence: TGTGCCACCAGCAGAGAAACCATTGGGGCCAACGTCCTGACTTTC. Translation gives CATSRETIGANVLTF. The gene calls are TRBV15 and TRBJ2-6, with D uncertain. Per germline, CDR1 LNHNV and CDR2 YYDKDF (reference sequence). This CDR3 has 15 residues. Deletions cut 0 bases from V and 3 bases from J, with 6 bases between.

The V and J genes are TRBV4-2 and TRBJ2-1, with 8 nucleotides matching TRBD2. The CDR3 runs to 16 residues. J gave up 7 bases and V 1 base, and 9 bases lay outside the gene matches. Germline V gene sequence: CDR1 LGHNA, CDR2 YNFKEQ. In DNA form, the CDR3 reads TGTGCCAGCAGCCAAGTACCCGGGGGGGCCCGAAATGAGCAGTTCTTC. This gives the protein CASSQVPGGARNEQFF.

The CDR3, as DNA: TGCGCCAGCAGCTTGATGGCGGGGGGTGGAGATACGCAGTATTTT. It is translated as CASSLMAGGGDTQYF. The rearrangement joins TRBV5-1 to TRBJ2-3; 8 nucleotides agree with TRBD2. This CDR3 has 15 residues. Germline V lookup: CDR1 SGHRS, CDR2 YFSETQ. J was trimmed by 5 bases and V by 1 base; bases with no gene match: 6.

This clonotype was counted ten times or more. The chain couples TRBV11-2 to TRBJ2-5; TRBD2 agrees at 10 bases. With V trimmed by 6 bases and J by 1 base, 5 bases remained unmatched. This CDR3 region has 15 residues. CDR1 and CDR2 from the germline V gene are SGHAT and FQNNGV. The CDR3 here is CASRQLAGSQETQYF. CDR3 in DNA: TGTGCCAGCAGACAACTAGCGGGGAGCCAAGAGACCCAGTACTTC. Together with reference TRBV11-2 and TRBJ2-5, the CDR3 gives the full variable domain: EAGVAQSPRYKIIEKRQSVAFWCNPISGHATLYWYQQILGQGPKLLIQFQNNGVVDDSQLPKDRFSAERLKGVDSTLKIQPAKLEDSAVYLCASRQLAGSQETQYFGPGTRLLVL.

CDR3 sequence: CASGSGTQYF. The CDR3, as DNA: TGTGCCAGCGGGTCAGGGACCCAGTACTTC. The chain links TRBV12-3 or TRBV12-4 to TRBJ2-5, with D unclear. The CDR3 is made up of 10 amino acids. V dropped 8 bases and J dropped 7 bases, with 8 bases sitting between them.

The chain has TRBV7-9 and TRBJ2-5, with TRBD2 identical over 10 bases. V gave up 4 bases and J gave up 6 bases; unmatched junction bases: 17. This CDR3 comprises 18 residues. From germline, CDR1 is SEHNR and CDR2 FQNEAQ (reference sequence). CDR3 region: CASSSISWTSGFPKTQYF. CDR3 nucleotides: TGTGCCAGCAGCTCGATCTCCTGGACTAGCGGTTTCCCAAAGACCCAGTACTTC.

Comments on this clonotype: This may be a read error, as it is one base from a much larger clone. The V call is TRBV7-2, the J call TRBJ1-2; TRBD1 aligns across 10 bases. Trimming cost V 5 bases and J 2 bases; bases outside gene matches: 8. Per the germline V gene, CDR1 is SGHTA and CDR2 is FQGNSA. This CDR3 spans 16 amino acids. CDR3 in DNA: TGTGCCAGCAGCCCCTATGGGACAGGGGTGAACTATGGCTACACCTTC. It specifies CASSPYGTGVNYGYTF.

The chain uses TRBV5-1 and TRBJ2-3; possible D gene TRBD2, 6 bases. Germline assignment: CDR1 SGHRS and CDR2 YFSETQ. The germline V and J ends were trimmed by 6 bases and 5 bases, with 28 bases remaining between them. This CDR3 comprises 18 residues. CDR3 amino acids: CASTPGGWRGATQDTQYF. The CDR3 region has the DNA TGCGCCAGCACGCCCGGCGGTTGGAGGGGTGCTACACAAGATACGCAGTATTTT.

The V gene is TRBV20-1, the J gene TRBJ1-1, with D unclear. CDR3 size: 16 residues. In germline, CDR1 is DFQATT, CDR2 SNEGSKA (reference sequence). V lost 3 bases to trimming and J lost 3 bases, with 20 bases between them. As DNA, the CDR3 is TGCAGTGCTAGGCACCCCGGAGGGTCGGGCGACACTGAAGCTTTCTTT. It encodes CSARHPGGSGDTEAFF.

CDR3 DNA sequence: TGTGCCAGCAGCTTAGGAGGGGCCCCTGGGGATACGCAGTATTTT. As protein: CASSLGGAPGDTQYF. This rearrangement joins TRBV7-3 to TRBJ2-3, with TRBD2 as a possible D gene (6 bases). Between the trimmed V and J ends, which lost 2 bases and 6 bases, there was a span of 15 bases. The V gene's germline CDR1 is SGHTA and CDR2 FQGTGA. The CDR3 is 15 amino acids. The variable domain in full, completed from reference TRBV7-3 and TRBJ2-3, reads GAGVSQTPSNKVTEKGKYVELRCDPISGHTALYWYRQSLGQGPEFLIYFQGTGAADDSGLPNDRFFAVRPEGSVSTLKIQRTERGDSAVYLCASSLGGAPGDTQYFGPGTRLTVL.

This rearrangement joins TRBV20-1 to TRBJ2-7, with D perhaps TRBD1 (6 bases). CDR3 length: 13 residues. Trimming shortened V by 3 bases and J by 5 bases, and 14 bases separated the two germline ends. Germline V gives CDR1 DFQATT, CDR2 SNEGSKA (reference sequence). The CDR3 region is CSASPGANHEQYF. The CDR3 bases are TGCAGTGCTAGTCCAGGGGCCAACCACGAGCAGTACTTC.

This clonotype was detected a few times. V gene TRBV10-3 combines with J gene TRBJ2-2; TRBD2 agrees at 12 bases. Looked up from germline, CDR1 is ENHRY and CDR2 is SYGVKD. J was trimmed by 2 bases and V by 0 bases; bases with no gene match: 7. CDR3 length: 19 residues. The CDR3 DNA reads TGTGCCATCAGTGAGTCCTCGACTAGCGGGGGAGTAAACACCGGGGAGCTGTTTTTT. Encoded protein: CAISESSTSGGVNTGELFF.

As DNA, the CDR3 is TGCAGTGCTGTGCAGGGGGCAGGTGGCTACACCTTC. Translated, it gives CSAVQGAGGYTF. The chain couples TRBV20-1 to TRBJ1-2; 8 nucleotides align to TRBD1. V dropped 5 bases and J dropped 7; count of bases not matched to a gene: 6. The germline CDR1 and CDR2 sequences are DFQATT and SNEGSKA (reference sequence). There are 12 residues in the CDR3.

This clonotype was recorded many times. The chain joins TRBV3-1 to TRBJ2-1, with 8 bases that match TRBD2. CDR3 size: 12 residues. Germline V lookup: CDR1 LGHDT, CDR2 YNNKEL (reference sequence). V dropped 4 bases and J dropped 10; count of bases not matched to a gene: 3. The CDR3 spells CASSPVAGEQFF. The DNA of the CDR3 is TGTGCCAGCAGCCCGGTAGCGGGGGAGCAGTTCTTC.

This clonotype was seen a few times. CDR3 protein: CASSAPGLAGNEQFF. The CDR3 DNA sequence: TGTGCCAGCAGCGCCCCGGGACTAGCGGGCAATGAGCAGTTCTTC. V usage is TRBV9 and J usage is TRBJ2-1; 12 nucleotides line up with TRBD2. CDR1 is SGDLS, CDR2 YYNGEE, per germline. V dropped 3 bases and J dropped 6; count of bases not matched to a gene: 4. The CDR3 runs 15 residues.

The chain joins TRBV3-1 to TRBJ2-7; 9 bases align to TRBD2. J gave up 3 bases and V 4 bases, and 13 bases lay outside the gene matches. The CDR3 covers 17 residues. From germline, CDR1 is LGHDT and CDR2 YNNKEL (reference sequence). Here the CDR3 reads CASSLGGSLAGDYEQYF. The CDR3 region has the DNA TGTGCCAGCAGCCTCGGGGGATCGTTAGCGGGGGACTACGAGCAGTACTTC.

DNA of the CDR3: TGTGCCAGCAGTCCCGACACGTTCTATGGCTACACCTTC. It is translated as CASSPDTFYGYTF. The gene calls are TRBV6-6 and TRBJ1-2, with no clear D. Germline V lookup: CDR1 MNHNY, CDR2 SVGAGI (reference sequence). CDR3 length: 13 amino acids. V was trimmed by 5 bases and J by 4 bases, leaving 11 bases between them.

V and J are TRBV11-3 and TRBJ2-2, with a possible D match to TRBD2 (5 bases). The V gene lost 5 bases and the J gene lost 7 bases, with 8 bases spanning the gap. This CDR3 region has 12 residues. Germline values: CDR1 SGHNT, CDR2 YENEEA. CDR3 sequence (DNA): TGTGCCAGCAGCCCAGAGGGCGGGGAGCTGTTTTTT. The encoded protein is CASSPEGGELFF.

This chain joins TRBV7-6 and TRBJ2-7; 8 bases line up with TRBD1. The J segment lost 2 bases and the V segment lost 0 bases, leaving 0 bases of the junction unmatched. The CDR3 totals 14 residues. Germline assignment: CDR1 SGHVS and CDR2 FNYEAQ. The CDR3 reads CASSLADRAYEQYV. The CDR3, as DNA: TGTGCCAGCAGCTTAGCGGACAGGGCCTACGAGCAGTACGTC.

This sequence joins TRBV11-3 and TRBJ2-1; D ambiguous. Germline values: CDR1 SGHNT, CDR2 YENEEA. This CDR3 comprises 15 residues. Trimming pared 5 bases from V and 0 bases from J, leaving 11 bases between. For the CDR3, the DNA is TGTGCCAGCAGCCCCCGGGCTAGCTCCTACAATGAGCAGTTCTTC. Its protein product is CASSPRASSYNEQFF.

This chain uses TRBV20-1 with TRBJ2-5; D remains unclear. Per the germline V gene, CDR1 is DFQATT and CDR2 is SNEGSKA (reference sequence). V lost 5 bases, J lost 7 bases, and 14 bases lay in between. CDR3 length: 12 amino acids. The CDR3 region has the DNA TGCAGTGCTGGCTACGAGGTCAGGACCCAGTACTTC. Translated: CSAGYEVRTQYF.

This clonotype has just a few counts. The rearrangement links TRBV20-1 to TRBJ2-3; TRBD2 is a possible D gene (6 bases). The V gene's germline CDR1 is DFQATT and CDR2 SNEGSKA (reference sequence). Trimming stripped 3 bases from V and 8 bases from J, with 21 bases between. This CDR3 comprises 15 residues. The CDR3 is CSASGAGWTGSTQYF. Written as DNA, the CDR3 is TGCAGTGCTAGTGGGGCGGGGTGGACCGGGAGTACGCAGTATTTT.

This clonotype was seen more than once but under ten times. The rearrangement uses TRBV4-3 and TRBJ2-2; the D gene is possibly TRBD2 (5 bases). Germline CDR1 reads LGHNA; CDR2 reads YSLEER. The CDR3 is 16 residues long. Trimming stripped 1 base from V and 9 bases from J, with 18 bases between. In DNA, the CDR3 is TGCGCCAGCAGCCAAGTTGGGCGGGCCAAGGGCCGGGAGCTGTTTTTT. Translating gives CASSQVGRAKGRELFF.

The chain links TRBV7-3 to TRBJ1-1; perhaps TRBD1 as D (5 bases). V lost 6 bases, J lost 4 bases, and 15 bases lay in between. CDR1 is SGHTA and CDR2 is FQGTGA in the germline V gene. The CDR3 loop spans 14 amino acids. Here the CDR3 reads CASRLQVTSTEAFF. Written as DNA, the CDR3 is TGTGCCAGCAGACTACAGGTTACTAGCACTGAAGCTTTCTTT.

The sample holds a few counts of this clonotype. The genes are TRBV29-1 and TRBJ1-6, with D uncertain. V was shortened by 7 bases and J by 7 bases, with 5 bases between the two germline ends. This CDR3 region has 10 residues. From germline, CDR1 is SQVTM and CDR2 ANQGSEA. For the CDR3, the DNA is TGCAGCGGCGTGAATTCACCCCTCCACTTT. It specifies CSGVNSPLHF.

This clonotype occurred a few times. The V gene is TRBV21-1, the J gene TRBJ2-7; TRBD1 reflects the table's D call only, with no check against the DNA. TRBV21-1 is a documented pseudogene. This CDR3 comprises 16 residues. This CDR3 reads CASSDQTPMRGRGQYV. CDR3 nucleotide sequence: TGTGCCAGCAGCGATCAGACACCCATGAGGGGGAGAGGGCAGTACGTC.